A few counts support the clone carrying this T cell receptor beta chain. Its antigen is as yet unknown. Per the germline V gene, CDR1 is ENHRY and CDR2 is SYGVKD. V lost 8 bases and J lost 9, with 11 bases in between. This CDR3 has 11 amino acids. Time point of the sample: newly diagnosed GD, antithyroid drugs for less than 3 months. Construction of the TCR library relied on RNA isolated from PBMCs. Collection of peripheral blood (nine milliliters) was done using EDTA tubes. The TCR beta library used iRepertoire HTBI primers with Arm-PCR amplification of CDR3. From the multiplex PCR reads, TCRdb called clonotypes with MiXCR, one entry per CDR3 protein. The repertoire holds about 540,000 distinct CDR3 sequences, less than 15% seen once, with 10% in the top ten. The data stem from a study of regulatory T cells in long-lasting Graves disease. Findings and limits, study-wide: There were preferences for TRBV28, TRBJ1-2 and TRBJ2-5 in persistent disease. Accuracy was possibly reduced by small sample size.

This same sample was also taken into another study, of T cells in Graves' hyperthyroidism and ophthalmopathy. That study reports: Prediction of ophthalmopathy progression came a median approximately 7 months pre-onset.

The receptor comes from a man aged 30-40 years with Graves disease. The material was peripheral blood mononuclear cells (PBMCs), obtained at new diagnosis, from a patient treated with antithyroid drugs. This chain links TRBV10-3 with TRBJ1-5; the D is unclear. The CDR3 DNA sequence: TGTGCCATCCTTCCATGGGGGCCCCAGCATTTT. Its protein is CAILPWGPQHF.